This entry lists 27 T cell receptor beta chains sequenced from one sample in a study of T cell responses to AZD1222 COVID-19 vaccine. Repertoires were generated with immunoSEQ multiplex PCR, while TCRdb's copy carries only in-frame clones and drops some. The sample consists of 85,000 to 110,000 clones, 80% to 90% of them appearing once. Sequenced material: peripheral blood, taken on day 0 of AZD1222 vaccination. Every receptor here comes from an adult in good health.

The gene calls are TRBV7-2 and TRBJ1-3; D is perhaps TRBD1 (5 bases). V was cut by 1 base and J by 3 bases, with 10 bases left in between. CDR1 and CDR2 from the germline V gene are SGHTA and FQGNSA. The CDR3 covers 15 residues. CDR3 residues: CASSLEAGNGNTIYF. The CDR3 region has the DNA TGTGCCAGCAGCTTAGAGGCAGGGAATGGAAACACCATATATTTT.

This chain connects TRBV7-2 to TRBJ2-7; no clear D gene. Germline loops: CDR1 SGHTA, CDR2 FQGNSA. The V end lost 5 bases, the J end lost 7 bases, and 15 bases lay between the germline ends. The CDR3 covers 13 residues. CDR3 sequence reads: CASSPRNQHEQYF. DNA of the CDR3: TGTGCCAGCAGCCCCCGAAATCAGCATGAGCAGTACTTC.

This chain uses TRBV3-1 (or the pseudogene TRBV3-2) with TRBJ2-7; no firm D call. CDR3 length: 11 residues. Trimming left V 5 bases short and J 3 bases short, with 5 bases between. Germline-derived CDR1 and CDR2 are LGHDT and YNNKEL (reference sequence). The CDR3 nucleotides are TGTGCCAGCAGCTTAAACTACGAGCAGTACTTC. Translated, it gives CASSLNYEQYF.

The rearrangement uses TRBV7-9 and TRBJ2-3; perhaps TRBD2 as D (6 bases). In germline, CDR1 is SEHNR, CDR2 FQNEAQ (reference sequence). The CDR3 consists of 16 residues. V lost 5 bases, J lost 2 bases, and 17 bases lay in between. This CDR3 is CASSPTQDYPTDTQYF. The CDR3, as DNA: TGTGCCAGCAGCCCCACTCAGGACTACCCCACAGATACGCAGTATTTT.

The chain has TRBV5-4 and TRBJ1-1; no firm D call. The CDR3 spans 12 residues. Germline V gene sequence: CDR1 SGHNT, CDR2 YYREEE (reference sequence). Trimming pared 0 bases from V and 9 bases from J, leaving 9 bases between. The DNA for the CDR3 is TGTGCCAGCAGCTTGGATAGTTTAAAAGCTTTCTTT. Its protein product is CASSLDSLKAFF. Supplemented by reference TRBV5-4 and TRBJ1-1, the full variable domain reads ETGVTQSPTHLIKTRGQQVTLRCSSQSGHNTVSWYQQALGQGPQFIFQYYREEENGRGNFPPRFSGLQFPNYSSELNVNALELDDSALYLCASSLDSLKAFFGQGTRLTVV.

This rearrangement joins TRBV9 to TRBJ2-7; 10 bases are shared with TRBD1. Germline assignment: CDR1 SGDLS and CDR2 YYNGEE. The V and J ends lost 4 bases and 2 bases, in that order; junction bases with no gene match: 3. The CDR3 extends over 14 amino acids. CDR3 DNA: TGTGCCAGCAGCTCGGGACAGGGGCCCTACGAGCAGTACTTC. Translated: CASSSGQGPYEQYF.

CDR3 sequence (DNA): TGTGCCAGCAGTTCAACCTACGAGGGCTACACCTTC. It specifies CASSSTYEGYTF. V is TRBV6-5 and J is TRBJ1-2, with no clear D. Germline assignment: CDR1 MNHEY and CDR2 SVGAGI. V was shortened by 4 bases and J by 8 bases, with 11 bases between the two germline ends. The CDR3 runs to 12 residues.

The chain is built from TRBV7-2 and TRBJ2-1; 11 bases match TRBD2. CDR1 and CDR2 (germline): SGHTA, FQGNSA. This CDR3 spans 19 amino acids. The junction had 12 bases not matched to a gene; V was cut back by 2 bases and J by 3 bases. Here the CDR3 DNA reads TGTGCCAGCAGCTTACCTGAAAACCCGGGACTAGCGGACTACAATGAGCAGTTCTTC. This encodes CASSLPENPGLADYNEQFF.

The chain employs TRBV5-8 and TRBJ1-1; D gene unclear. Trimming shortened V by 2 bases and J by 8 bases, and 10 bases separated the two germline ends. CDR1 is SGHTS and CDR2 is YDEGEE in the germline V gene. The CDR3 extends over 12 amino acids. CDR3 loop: CASSFGTAEAFF. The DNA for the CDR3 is TGTGCCAGCAGCTTCGGTACGGCAGAAGCTTTCTTT.

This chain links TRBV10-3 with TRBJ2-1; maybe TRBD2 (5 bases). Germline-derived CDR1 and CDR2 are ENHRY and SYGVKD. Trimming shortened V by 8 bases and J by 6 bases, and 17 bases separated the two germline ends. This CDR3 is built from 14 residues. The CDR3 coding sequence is TGTGCCATCGGGAAAGCGGTCCAGAGCAATGAGCAGTTCTTC. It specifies CAIGKAVQSNEQFF.

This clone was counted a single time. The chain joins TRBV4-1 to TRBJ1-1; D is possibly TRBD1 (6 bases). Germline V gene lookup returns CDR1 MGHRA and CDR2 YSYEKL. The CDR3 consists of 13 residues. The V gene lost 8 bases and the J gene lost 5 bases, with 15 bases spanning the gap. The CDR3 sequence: CASEGEMGTEAFF. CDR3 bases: TGCGCCAGCGAGGGGGAGATGGGGACTGAAGCTTTCTTT.

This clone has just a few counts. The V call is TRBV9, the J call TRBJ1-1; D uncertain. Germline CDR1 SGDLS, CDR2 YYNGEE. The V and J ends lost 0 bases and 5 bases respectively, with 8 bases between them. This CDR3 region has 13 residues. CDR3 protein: CASSVADGTEAFF. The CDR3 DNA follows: TGTGCCAGCAGCGTAGCCGATGGTACTGAAGCTTTCTTT.

The CDR3 sequence: CASSSDQNTEAFF. The CDR3, as DNA: TGTGCCAGTAGTTCGGACCAGAACACTGAAGCTTTCTTT. The chain carries TRBV19 and TRBJ1-1, with D unresolved. Trimming cost V 5 bases and J 1 base, with 8 bases left between them. CDR1 is LNHDA and CDR2 is SQIVND in the germline V gene (reference sequence). CDR3 size: 13 residues. Together with reference TRBV19 and TRBJ1-1, the CDR3 gives the full variable domain: DGGITQSPKYLFRKEGQNVTLSCEQNLNHDAMYWYRQDPGQGLRLIYYSQIVNDFQKGDIAEGYSVSREKKESFPLTVTSAQKNPTAFYLCASSSDQNTEAFFGQGTRLTVV.

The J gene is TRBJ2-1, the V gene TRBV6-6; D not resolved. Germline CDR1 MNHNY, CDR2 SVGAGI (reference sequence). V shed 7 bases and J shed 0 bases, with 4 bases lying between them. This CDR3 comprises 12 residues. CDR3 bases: TGTGCCAGCAAGGGCTCCTACAATGAGCAGTTCTTC. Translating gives CASKGSYNEQFF.

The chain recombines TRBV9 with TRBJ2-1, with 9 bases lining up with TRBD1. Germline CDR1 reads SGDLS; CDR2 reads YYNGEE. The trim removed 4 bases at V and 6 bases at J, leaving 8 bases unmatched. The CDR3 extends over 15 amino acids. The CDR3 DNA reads TGTGCCAGCAGCCCCTGGACAGGGGAGGGCAATGAGCAGTTCTTC. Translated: CASSPWTGEGNEQFF.

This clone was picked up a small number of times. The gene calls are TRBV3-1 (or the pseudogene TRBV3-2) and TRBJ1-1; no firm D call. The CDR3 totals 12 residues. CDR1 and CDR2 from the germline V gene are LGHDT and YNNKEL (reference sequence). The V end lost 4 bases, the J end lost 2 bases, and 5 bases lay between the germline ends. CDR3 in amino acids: CASSPTNTEAFF. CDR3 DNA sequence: TGTGCCAGCAGCCCGACAAACACTGAAGCTTTCTTT.

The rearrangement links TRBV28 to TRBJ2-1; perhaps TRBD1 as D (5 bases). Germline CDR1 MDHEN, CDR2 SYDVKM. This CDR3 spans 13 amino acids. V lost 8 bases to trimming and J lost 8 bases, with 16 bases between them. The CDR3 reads CASFPDWGDEQFF. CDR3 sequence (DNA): TGTGCCAGCTTCCCAGATTGGGGCGATGAGCAGTTCTTC. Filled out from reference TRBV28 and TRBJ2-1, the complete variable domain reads DVKVTQSSRYLVKRTGEKVFLECVQDMDHENMFWYRQDPGLGLRLIYFSYDVKMKEKGDIPEGYSVSREKKERFSLILESASTNQTSMYLCASFPDWGDEQFFGPGTRLTVL.

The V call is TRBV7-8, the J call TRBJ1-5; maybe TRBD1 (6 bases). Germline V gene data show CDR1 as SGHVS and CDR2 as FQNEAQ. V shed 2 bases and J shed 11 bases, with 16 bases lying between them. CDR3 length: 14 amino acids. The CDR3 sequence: CASSLSGEYRAQHF. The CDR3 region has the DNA TGTGCCAGCAGCTTATCAGGGGAGTACCGGGCCCAGCATTTT.

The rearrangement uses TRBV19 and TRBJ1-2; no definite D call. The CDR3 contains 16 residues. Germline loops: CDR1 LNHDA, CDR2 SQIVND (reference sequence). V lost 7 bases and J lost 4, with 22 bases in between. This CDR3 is CASTPGMEGRSYGYTF. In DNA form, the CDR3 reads TGTGCCAGTACCCCAGGAATGGAGGGTCGTTCCTATGGCTACACCTTC. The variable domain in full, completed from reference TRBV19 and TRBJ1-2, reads DGGITQSPKYLFRKEGQNVTLSCEQNLNHDAMYWYRQDPGQGLRLIYYSQIVNDFQKGDIAEGYSVSREKKESFPLTVTSAQKNPTAFYLCASTPGMEGRSYGYTFGSGTRLTVV.

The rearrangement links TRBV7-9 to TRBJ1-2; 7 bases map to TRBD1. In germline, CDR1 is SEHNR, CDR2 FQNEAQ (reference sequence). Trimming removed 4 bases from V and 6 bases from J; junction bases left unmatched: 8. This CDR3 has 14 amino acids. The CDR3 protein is CASSYGTGTDGYTF. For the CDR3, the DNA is TGTGCCAGCAGCTACGGCACGGGGACAGATGGCTACACCTTC.

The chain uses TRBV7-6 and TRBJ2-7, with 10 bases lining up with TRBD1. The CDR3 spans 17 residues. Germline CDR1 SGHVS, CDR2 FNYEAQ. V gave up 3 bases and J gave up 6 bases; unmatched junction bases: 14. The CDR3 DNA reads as TGTGCCAGCAGCTTCGACCGGGACAGGGGAGTAGTTTCCGAGCAGTACTTC. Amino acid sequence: CASSFDRDRGVVSEQYF.

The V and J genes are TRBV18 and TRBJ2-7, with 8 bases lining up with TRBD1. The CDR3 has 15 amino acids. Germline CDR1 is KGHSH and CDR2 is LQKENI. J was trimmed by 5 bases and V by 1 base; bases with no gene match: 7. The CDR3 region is CASSPLPGTGDEQYF. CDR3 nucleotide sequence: TGTGCCAGCTCACCACTACCCGGGACAGGCGACGAGCAGTACTTC.

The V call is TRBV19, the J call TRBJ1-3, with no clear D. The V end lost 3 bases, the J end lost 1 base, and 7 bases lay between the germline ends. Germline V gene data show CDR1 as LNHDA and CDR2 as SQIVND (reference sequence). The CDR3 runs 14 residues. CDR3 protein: CASSISGSGNTIYF. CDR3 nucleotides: TGTGCCAGTAGTATCTCGGGTTCTGGAAACACCATATATTTT. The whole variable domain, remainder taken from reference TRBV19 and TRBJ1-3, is DGGITQSPKYLFRKEGQNVTLSCEQNLNHDAMYWYRQDPGQGLRLIYYSQIVNDFQKGDIAEGYSVSREKKESFPLTVTSAQKNPTAFYLCASSISGSGNTIYFGEGSWLTVV.

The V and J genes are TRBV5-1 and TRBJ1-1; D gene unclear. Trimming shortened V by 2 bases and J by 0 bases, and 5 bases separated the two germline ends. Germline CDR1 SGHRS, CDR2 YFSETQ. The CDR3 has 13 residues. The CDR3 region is CASSFIMNTEAFF. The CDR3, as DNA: TGCGCCAGCAGCTTTATCATGAACACTGAAGCTTTCTTT.

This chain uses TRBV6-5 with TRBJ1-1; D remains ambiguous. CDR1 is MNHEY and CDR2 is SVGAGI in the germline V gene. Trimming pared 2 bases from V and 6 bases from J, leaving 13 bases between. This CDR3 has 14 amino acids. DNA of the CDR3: TGTGCCAGCAGTTACGGCACGGTTATAGCTGAAGCTTTCTTT. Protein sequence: CASSYGTVIAEAFF.

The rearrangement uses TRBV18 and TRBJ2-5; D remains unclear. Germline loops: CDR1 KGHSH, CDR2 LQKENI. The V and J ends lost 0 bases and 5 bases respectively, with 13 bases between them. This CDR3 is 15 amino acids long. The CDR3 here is CASSPPSLARETQYF. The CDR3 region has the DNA TGTGCCAGCTCACCACCCAGCTTGGCTCGGGAGACCCAGTACTTC.

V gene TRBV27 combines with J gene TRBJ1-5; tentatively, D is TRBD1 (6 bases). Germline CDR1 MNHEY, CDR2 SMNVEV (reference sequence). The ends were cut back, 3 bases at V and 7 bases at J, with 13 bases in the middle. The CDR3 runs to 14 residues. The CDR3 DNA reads TGTGCCAGCAGTTTTATCACAGGGAGCCAGCCCCAGCATTTT. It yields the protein CASSFITGSQPQHF.